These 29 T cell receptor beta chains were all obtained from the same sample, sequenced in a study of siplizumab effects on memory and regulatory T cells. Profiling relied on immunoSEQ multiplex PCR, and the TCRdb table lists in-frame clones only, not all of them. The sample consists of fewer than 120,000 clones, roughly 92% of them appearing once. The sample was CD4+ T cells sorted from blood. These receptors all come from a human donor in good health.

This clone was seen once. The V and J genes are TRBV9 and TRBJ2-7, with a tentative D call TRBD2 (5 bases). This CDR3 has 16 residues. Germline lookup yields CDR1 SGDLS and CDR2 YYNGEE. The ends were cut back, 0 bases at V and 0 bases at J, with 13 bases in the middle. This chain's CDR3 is CASSVDPAGGSYEQYF. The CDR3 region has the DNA TGTGCCAGCAGCGTAGACCCCGCGGGCGGCTCCTACGAGCAGTACTTC.

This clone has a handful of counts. CDR3 sequence (DNA): TGTGCCAGCAGCGTAGTAGGGACTAGCTACGAGCAGTACTTC. Encoded protein: CASSVVGTSYEQYF. The rearrangement links TRBV9 to TRBJ2-7, with 8 positions matching TRBD2. CDR1 and CDR2 from the germline V gene are SGDLS and YYNGEE. V lost 0 bases, J lost 3 bases, and 2 bases stayed unmatched. This CDR3 is built from 14 residues.

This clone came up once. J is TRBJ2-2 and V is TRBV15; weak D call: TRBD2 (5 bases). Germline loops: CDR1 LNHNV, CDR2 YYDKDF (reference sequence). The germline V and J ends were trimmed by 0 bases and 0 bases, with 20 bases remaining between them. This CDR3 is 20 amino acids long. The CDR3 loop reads CATSRDHGLILAANTGELFF. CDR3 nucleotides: TGTGCCACCAGCAGAGATCATGGACTTATTTTGGCCGCGAACACCGGGGAGCTGTTTTTT.

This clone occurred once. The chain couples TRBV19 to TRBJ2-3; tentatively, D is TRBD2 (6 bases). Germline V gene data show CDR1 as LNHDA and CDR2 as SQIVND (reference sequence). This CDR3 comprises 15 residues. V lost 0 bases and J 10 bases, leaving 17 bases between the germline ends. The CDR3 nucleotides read TGTGCCAGTAGTATAGAAAAGAACTACCCGGGAGCGCAGTATTTT. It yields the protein CASSIEKNYPGAQYF.

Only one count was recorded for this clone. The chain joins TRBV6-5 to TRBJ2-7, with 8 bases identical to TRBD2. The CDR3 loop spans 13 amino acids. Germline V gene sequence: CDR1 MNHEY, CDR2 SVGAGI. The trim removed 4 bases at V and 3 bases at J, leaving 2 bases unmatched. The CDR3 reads CASSFRGGYEQYF. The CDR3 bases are TGTGCCAGCAGTTTTCGGGGGGGCTACGAGCAGTACTTC.

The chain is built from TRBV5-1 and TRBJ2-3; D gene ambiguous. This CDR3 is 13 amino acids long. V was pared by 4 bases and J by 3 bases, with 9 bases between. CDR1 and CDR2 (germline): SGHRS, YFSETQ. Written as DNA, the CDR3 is TGCGCCAGCAGCCTGGACGGAACAGATACGCAGTATTTT. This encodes CASSLDGTDTQYF.

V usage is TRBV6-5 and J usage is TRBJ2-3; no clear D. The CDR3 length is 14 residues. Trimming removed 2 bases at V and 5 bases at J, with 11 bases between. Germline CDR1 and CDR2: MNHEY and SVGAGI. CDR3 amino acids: CASSYRDLEDTQYF. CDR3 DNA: TGTGCCAGCAGTTACCGAGACTTGGAAGATACGCAGTATTTT.

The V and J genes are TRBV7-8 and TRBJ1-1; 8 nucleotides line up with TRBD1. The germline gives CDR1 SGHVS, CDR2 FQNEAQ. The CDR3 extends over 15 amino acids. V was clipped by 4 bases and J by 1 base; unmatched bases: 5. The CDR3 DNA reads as TGTGCCAGCAGCTCTGGGACAGGCAAGAACACTGAAGCTTTCTTT. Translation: CASSSGTGKNTEAFF.

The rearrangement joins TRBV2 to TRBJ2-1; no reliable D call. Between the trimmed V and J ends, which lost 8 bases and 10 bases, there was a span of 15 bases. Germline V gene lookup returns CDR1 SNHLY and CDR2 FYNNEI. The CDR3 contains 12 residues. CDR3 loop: CASLPWAGEQFF. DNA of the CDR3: TGTGCCAGCCTCCCTTGGGCCGGCGAGCAGTTCTTC.

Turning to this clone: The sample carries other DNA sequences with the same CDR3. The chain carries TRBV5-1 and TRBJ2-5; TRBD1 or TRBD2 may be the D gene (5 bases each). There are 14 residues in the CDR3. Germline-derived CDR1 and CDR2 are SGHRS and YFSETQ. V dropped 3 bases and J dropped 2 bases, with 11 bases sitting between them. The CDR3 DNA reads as TGCGCCAGCAGCTCAGGGACCGCTCAAGAGACCCAGTACTTC. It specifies CASSSGTAQETQYF.

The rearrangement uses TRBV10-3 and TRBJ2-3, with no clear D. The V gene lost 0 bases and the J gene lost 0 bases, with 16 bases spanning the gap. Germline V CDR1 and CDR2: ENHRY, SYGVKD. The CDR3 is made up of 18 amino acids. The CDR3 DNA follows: TGTGCCATCAGTGAGTCGGCTCGAGACACTCGGAGCACAGATACGCAGTATTTT. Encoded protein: CAISESARDTRSTDTQYF.

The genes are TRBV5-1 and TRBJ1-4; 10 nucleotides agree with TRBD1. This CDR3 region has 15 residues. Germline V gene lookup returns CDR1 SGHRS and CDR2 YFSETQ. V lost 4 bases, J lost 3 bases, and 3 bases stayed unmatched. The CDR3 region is CASSQGQGANEKLFF. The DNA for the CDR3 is TGCGCCAGCAGCCAAGGACAGGGGGCTAATGAAAAACTGTTTTTT.

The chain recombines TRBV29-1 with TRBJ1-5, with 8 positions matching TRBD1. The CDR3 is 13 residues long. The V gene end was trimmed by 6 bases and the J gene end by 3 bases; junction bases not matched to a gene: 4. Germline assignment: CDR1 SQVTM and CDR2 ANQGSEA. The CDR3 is CSVRTGYNQPQHF. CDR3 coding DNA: TGCAGCGTAAGGACAGGGTACAATCAGCCCCAGCATTTT. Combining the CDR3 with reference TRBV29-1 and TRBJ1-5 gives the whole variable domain SAVISQKPSRDICQRGTSLTIQCQVDSQVTMMFWYRQQPGQSLTLIATANQGSEATYESGFVIDKFPISRPNLTFSTLTVSNMSPEDSSIYLCSVRTGYNQPQHFGDGTRLSIL.

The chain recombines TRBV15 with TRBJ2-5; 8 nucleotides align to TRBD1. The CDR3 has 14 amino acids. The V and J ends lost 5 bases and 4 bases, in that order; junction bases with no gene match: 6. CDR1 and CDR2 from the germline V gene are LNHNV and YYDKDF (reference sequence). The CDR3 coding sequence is TGTGCCACCAGCTATAGACAGGGGTCAGAGACCCAGTACTTC. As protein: CATSYRQGSETQYF.

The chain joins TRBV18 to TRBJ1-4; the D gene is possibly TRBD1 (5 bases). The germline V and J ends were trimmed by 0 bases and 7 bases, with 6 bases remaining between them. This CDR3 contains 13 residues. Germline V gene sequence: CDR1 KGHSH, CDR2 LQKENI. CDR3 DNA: TGTGCCAGCTCACCACCGACAGTTGAAAAACTGTTTTTT. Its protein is CASSPPTVEKLFF.

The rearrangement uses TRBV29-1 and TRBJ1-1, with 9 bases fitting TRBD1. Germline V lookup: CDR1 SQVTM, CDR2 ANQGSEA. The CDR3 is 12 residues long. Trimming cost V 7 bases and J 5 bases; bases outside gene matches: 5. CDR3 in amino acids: CSAGQGRTEAFF. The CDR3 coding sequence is TGCAGCGCCGGACAGGGGCGGACTGAAGCTTTCTTT.

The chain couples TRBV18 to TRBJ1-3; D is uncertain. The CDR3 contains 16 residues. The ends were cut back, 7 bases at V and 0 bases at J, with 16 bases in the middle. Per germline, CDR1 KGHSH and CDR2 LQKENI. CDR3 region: CASLSREAYSGNTIYF. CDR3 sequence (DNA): TGTGCCAGCTTGTCTAGAGAGGCCTACTCTGGAAACACCATATATTTT. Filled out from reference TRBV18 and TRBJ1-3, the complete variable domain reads NAGVMQNPRHLVRRRGQEARLRCSPMKGHSHVYWYRQLPEEGLKFMVYLQKENIIDESGMPKERFSAEFPKEGPSILRIQQVVRGDSAAYFCASLSREAYSGNTIYFGEGSWLTVV.

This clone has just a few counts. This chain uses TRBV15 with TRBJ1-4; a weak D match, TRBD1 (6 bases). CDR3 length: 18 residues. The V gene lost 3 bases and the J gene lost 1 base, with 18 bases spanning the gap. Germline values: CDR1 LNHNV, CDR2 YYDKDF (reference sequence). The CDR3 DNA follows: TGTGCCACCAGCAGTATGCGACAGGCGGGGGAAACTAATGAAAAACTGTTTTTT. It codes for CATSSMRQAGETNEKLFF.

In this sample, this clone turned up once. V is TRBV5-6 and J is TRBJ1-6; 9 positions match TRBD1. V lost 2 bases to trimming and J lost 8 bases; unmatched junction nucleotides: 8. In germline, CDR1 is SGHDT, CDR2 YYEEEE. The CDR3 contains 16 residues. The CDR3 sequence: CASSFGVTGGHSPLHF. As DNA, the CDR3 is TGTGCCAGCAGCTTTGGGGTTACAGGGGGCCATTCACCCCTCCACTTT.

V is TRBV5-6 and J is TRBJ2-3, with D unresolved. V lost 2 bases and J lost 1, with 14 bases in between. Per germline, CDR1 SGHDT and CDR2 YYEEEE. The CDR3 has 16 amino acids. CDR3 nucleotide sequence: TGTGCCAGCAGCTTTGGTAGGCTCCGGGGCACAGATACGCAGTATTTT. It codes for CASSFGRLRGTDTQYF.

In DNA form, the CDR3 reads TGTGCCACCTCCTCGGGCCTAGCGGGAGTCGGTGAGCAGTTCTTC. This encodes CATSSGLAGVGEQFF. The V gene is TRBV15, the J gene TRBJ2-1, with 10 bases aligning to TRBD2. With V trimmed by 8 bases and J by 9 bases, 13 bases remained unmatched. CDR1 and CDR2 (germline): LNHNV, YYDKDF (reference sequence). CDR3 length: 15 amino acids.

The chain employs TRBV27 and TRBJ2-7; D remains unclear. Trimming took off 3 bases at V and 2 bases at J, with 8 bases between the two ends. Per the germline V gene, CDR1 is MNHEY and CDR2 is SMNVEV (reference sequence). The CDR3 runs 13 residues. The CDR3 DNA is TGTGCCAGCAGTTTTGACGGAGCCTACGAGCAGTACTTC. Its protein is CASSFDGAYEQYF.

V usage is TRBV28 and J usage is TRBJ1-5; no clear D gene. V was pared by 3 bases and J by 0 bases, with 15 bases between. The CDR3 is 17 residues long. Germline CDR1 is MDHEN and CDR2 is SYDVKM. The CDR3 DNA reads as TGTGCCAGCAGTTTGGGGTCAGCCGGATATAGCAATCAGCCCCAGCATTTT. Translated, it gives CASSLGSAGYSNQPQHF. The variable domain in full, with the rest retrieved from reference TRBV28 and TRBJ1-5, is DVKVTQSSRYLVKRTGEKVFLECVQDMDHENMFWYRQDPGLGLRLIYFSYDVKMKEKGDIPEGYSVSREKKERFSLILESASTNQTSMYLCASSLGSAGYSNQPQHFGDGTRLSIL.

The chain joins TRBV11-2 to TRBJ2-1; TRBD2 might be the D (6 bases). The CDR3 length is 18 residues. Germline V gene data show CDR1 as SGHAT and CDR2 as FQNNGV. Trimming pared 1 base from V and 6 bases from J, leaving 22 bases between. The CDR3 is CASSLVRRDWGQVNEQFF. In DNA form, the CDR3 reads TGTGCCAGCAGCTTAGTACGTCGGGACTGGGGTCAGGTCAATGAGCAGTTCTTC.

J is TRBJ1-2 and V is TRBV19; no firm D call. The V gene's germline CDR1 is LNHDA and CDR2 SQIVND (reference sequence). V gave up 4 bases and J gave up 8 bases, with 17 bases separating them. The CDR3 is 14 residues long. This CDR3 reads CASSTPPFLNGYTF. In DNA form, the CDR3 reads TGTGCCAGTAGTACCCCTCCGTTTCTAAACGGCTACACCTTC.

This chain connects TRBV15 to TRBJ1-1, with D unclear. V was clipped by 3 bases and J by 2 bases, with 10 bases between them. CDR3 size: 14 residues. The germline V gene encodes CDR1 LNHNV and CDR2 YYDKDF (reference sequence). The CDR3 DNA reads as TGTGCCACCAGCAGGATAGCTCGTAACACTGAAGCTTTCTTT. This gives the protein CATSRIARNTEAFF.

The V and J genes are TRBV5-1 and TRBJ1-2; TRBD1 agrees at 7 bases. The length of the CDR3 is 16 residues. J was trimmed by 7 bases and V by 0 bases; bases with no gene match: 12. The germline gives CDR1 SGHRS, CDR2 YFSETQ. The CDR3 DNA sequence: TGCGCCAGCAGCTTGGGGGATACCGTCTACAGGGGTGGCTACACCTTC. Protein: CASSLGDTVYRGGYTF.

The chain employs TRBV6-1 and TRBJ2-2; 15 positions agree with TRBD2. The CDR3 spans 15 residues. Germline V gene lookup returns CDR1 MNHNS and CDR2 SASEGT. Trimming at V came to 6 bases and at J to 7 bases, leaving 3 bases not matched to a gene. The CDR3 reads CASRGTSGGIGELFF. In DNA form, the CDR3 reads TGTGCCAGCAGAGGGACTAGCGGGGGGATCGGGGAGCTGTTTTTT.

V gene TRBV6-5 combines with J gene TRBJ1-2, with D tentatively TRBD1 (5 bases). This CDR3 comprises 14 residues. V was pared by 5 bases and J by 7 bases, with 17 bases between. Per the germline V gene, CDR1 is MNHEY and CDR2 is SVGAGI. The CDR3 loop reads CASSLGTGPGGYTF. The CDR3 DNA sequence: TGTGCCAGCAGTCTCGGTACAGGTCCTGGTGGCTACACCTTC.